In its sample, the clone carrying this T cell receptor (beta chain) was seen a few times. The antigen is undetermined. During colonoscopy, one to two rectal pinch biopsies were collected. No immunosuppressive drugs were given to ulcerative colitis patients before diagnostic colonoscopy. This sample is drawn from a study of pediatric ulcerative colitis. V was shortened by 5 bases and J by 6 bases, with 16 bases between the two germline ends. The CDR3 covers 14 residues. Germline V gives CDR1 MGHRA, CDR2 YSYEKL. Broader study findings: No controls had the two rectal clonotypes shared by ulcerative colitis patients.

The assay was immunoSEQ multiplex PCR, and TCRdb's table has in-frame clones only and misses some. Of approximately 22,000 clones in the sample, over 60% were seen once. The chain is built from TRBV4-1 and TRBJ1-2; maybe TRBD1 (5 bases). This sequence originates from a boy aged 5-17 years with severe ulcerative colitis. The source material was gut tissue. In nucleotides, the CDR3 is TGCGCCAGCAGCTTAACGGGCGGGGGAAATGGCTACACCTTC. Its protein product is CASSLTGGGNGYTF.